This entry features one TCR beta chain sequence. It has no known antigen specificity. Base qualities are not provided; no much larger clone lies one nucleotide away. The data belong to a study of blood T cells in healthy people across ages (dated by TCRdb to the mid-2010s). In the study overall: In model experiments, template switching captured about one uniquely barcoded TCR beta cDNA molecule for every two T cells. To avoid experimental bias, donors of different ages were spread randomly across the sequencing lanes. For two donors (one aged 18 to 30 and one aged 80 or older), the study analyzed two additional independent replicas of 1 million unique cDNA reads from the same blood draw. To track age-related changes in TCR beta repertoire diversity, the study relied on deep sequencing normalized with unique cDNA molecular identifiers. The donors were split into four age groups: young (average about 15 years), middle-aged (39), aged (roughly 68) and long-lived (under 85). What the work shows at the level of the full study, not this receptor alone: Donor CMV infection status was unknown, potentially confounding age-related changes in expanded clonotypes. Conclusive comparison of naive and antigen-experienced compartments was prevented by the profiling of bulk unsorted PBMCs. Estimates of total diversity based on one million sequenced T cells were considered lower bounds and underestimates. Observed TCR beta diversity per million T cells fell roughly linearly with age, and a significant reduction was already apparent by age around 40. There was a strong correlation between observed TCR beta diversity and the percentage of naive T cells measured by flow cytometry. The long-lived group showed more naive CD4+ T cells, fewer expanded clones and increased TCR diversity than the aged group, suggesting age selection.

From the cysteine through the phenylalanine, the CDR3 covers 14 amino acids. Left in the record is the CDR3 DNA by itself, 42 bases read in frame from the first base. Unmatched junction bases come to 5, with V trimmed by 3 bases and J by 6 bases. CDR1 and CDR2 are read off the germline V gene as MGHRA and YSYEKL. The library was made by 5' RACE. Data came from an Illumina HiSeq 2500. A second PCR of roughly 6 to 11 cycles was run with a J-beta primer mix and a sample-barcoded 5' primer. A unique molecular identifier was introduced onto each TCR beta cDNA molecule by a template-switch 5' adaptor carrying 12 random nucleotides. At least 2.5 million CDR3-containing paired-end reads were obtained from each sample. The Mint cDNA synthesis kit, primed by a TRBC-specific oligonucleotide, was used to synthesize first-strand cDNA from all RNA. Following uracil-DNA glycosylase treatment, all cDNA underwent a first 18-cycle PCR with the universal primers M1SS and BC2_uni_R. The original pipeline was this. Each sample was normalized by randomly selecting 1 million high-quality reads, each carrying a distinct molecular identifier. Instead of being binned into consensus sequences, reads with shared molecular identifiers were discarded. CDR3 identification, clonotype clustering and error correction used MiTCR with a Q25 quality threshold and the strictest error-elimination algorithm. A nonparametric unseen species model with Euler transformation was used to estimate lower-bound total TCR beta diversity. The public reads were quality trimmed at Q25 with fastp and then assembled into clones with MiXCR by TCRdb, keeping productive beta chains. Rows with a matching CDR3 protein are joined into one entry that keeps the most common DNA and genes. The V and J calls and clone size are TCRdb's, not the authors'. This sample lists roughly 830,000 distinct CDR3 sequences; 60% to 80% were detected once. Around a quarter of the sample comes from the top ten.

The donors were roughly 39 Caucasian individuals from Russia, aged 6 to 90 years, who were systemically healthy. Around 9.7 milliliters of peripheral blood were collected from each donor into EDTA-treated Vacutainer tubes. Ficoll-Paque density-gradient centrifugation was used to isolate PBMCs, with at least 7 million obtained per sample. Total RNA was extracted from PBMCs with Trizol reagent, with at least 6 micrograms obtained per sample. For every donor, flow cytometry on a PBMC aliquot measured the percentage of naive CD45RAhigh/CD27high T cells. The sequence is built from TRBV4-1 and TRBJ2-1, with 7 middle bases fitting TRBD1. Sequencing was carried out using blood. This TCR was sampled from a man between 25 and 39 years old in good health. The CDR3 corresponds to CASSHRQGSNEQFF. DNA sequence: TGCGCCAGCAGCCACCGACAGGGTAGCAATGAGCAGTTCTTC.